The 11 T cell receptor beta chains below were found in one sample sequenced in a study of T cell responses to AZD1222 COVID-19 vaccine. Assay: immunoSEQ multiplex PCR; the TCRdb copy retains only in-frame clones and omits some. The data contain over 110,000 clones, 90% of them seen just once; the ten biggest clones take up around 1.6%. The sequencing used peripheral blood, collected 28 days after the second AZD1222 dose. These receptors originate from an adult who received the AZD1222 COVID-19 vaccine.

The chain employs TRBV6-5 and TRBJ1-1, with a tentative D call TRBD1 (6 bases). The CDR3 length is 15 residues. Between the trimmed V and J ends, which lost 4 bases and 1 base, there was a span of 13 bases. Germline V gene sequence: CDR1 MNHEY, CDR2 SVGAGI. CDR3 amino acids: CASSWGAGANTEAFF. In DNA, the CDR3 is TGTGCCAGCAGTTGGGGGGCAGGAGCGAACACTGAAGCTTTCTTT.

The chain couples TRBV2 to TRBJ1-6, with TRBD1 identical over 7 bases. The CDR3 loop spans 15 amino acids. CDR1 SNHLY and CDR2 FYNNEI come from the germline V gene. V dropped 6 bases and J dropped 5; count of bases not matched to a gene: 7. CDR3 sequence (DNA): TGTGCCAGCAGGATGGTTGGGACAGATAATTCACCCCTCCACTTT. Encoded protein: CASRMVGTDNSPLHF. The variable domain in full, with the rest retrieved from reference TRBV2 and TRBJ1-6, is EPEVTQTPSHQVTQMGQEVILRCVPISNHLYFYWYRQILGQKVEFLVSFYNNEISEKSEIFDDQFSVERPDGSNFTLKIRSTKLEDSAMYFCASRMVGTDNSPLHFGNGTRLTVT.

As regards this clone: At one end, the junction sequence differs from germline, possibly due to a read error. The chain carries TRBV10-3 and TRBJ1-4; D is unresolved. Germline CDR1 reads ENHRY; CDR2 reads SYGVKD. This CDR3 has 10 residues. CDR3 sequence: CAISEGSCTF. CDR3 DNA: TGTGCCATCAGTGAGGGATCATGTACATTT.

The CDR3 is CAISESKGTGVIGNTIYF. The CDR3 bases are TGTGCCATCAGTGAGTCGAAGGGGACAGGGGTAATAGGAAACACCATATATTTT. The genes are TRBV10-3 and TRBJ1-3; TRBD1 agrees at 10 bases. Per germline, CDR1 ENHRY and CDR2 SYGVKD. Losses at the gene ends were 0 bases for V and 4 bases for J; bases not matched to a gene: 9. This CDR3 is built from 18 residues.

The rearrangement uses TRBV6-1 and TRBJ2-1; D uncertain. Looked up from germline, CDR1 is MNHNS and CDR2 is SASEGT. The CDR3 covers 17 residues. The V and J ends lost 4 bases and 3 bases respectively, with 19 bases between them. CDR3 loop: CASSGLKPSTVYNEQFF. In DNA form, the CDR3 reads TGTGCCAGCAGTGGTCTGAAGCCTAGTACCGTCTACAATGAGCAGTTCTTC.

The rearrangement joins TRBV11-2 to TRBJ2-7; TRBD1 aligns across 7 bases. Trimming at V came to 5 bases and at J to 2 bases, leaving 9 bases not matched to a gene. This CDR3 has 15 amino acids. Germline lookup yields CDR1 SGHAT and CDR2 FQNNGV. CDR3 nucleotides: TGTGCCAGCAGCACGTGGACAGGACCCACCTACGAGCAGTACGTC. It translates to CASSTWTGPTYEQYV.

This chain links TRBV5-1 with TRBJ2-7, with TRBD1 as a possible D gene (6 bases). CDR3 length: 18 residues. Germline V gene lookup returns CDR1 SGHRS and CDR2 YFSETQ. The germline V and J ends were trimmed by 4 bases and 2 bases, with 25 bases remaining between them. The CDR3 spells CASSGGFGGQKNTYEQYF. DNA of the CDR3: TGCGCCAGCAGCGGGGGCTTTGGAGGACAGAAAAACACCTACGAGCAGTACTTC.

V and J are TRBV24-1 and TRBJ2-1; D might be TRBD1 (9 bases). The CDR3 runs 15 residues. Germline V gene data show CDR1 as KGHDR and CDR2 as SFDVKD. Deletions cut 7 bases from V and 7 bases from J, with 19 bases between. The CDR3 reads CATRGGGTGQNEQFF. As DNA, the CDR3 is TGTGCCACCAGGGGCGGGGGGACAGGGCAAAATGAGCAGTTCTTC.

The chain joins TRBV28 to TRBJ1-5, with D possibly being TRBD1 (6 bases). The CDR3 is 17 residues long. V was cut by 2 bases and J by 4 bases, with 18 bases left in between. The germline CDR1 and CDR2 sequences are MDHEN and SYDVKM. The CDR3 nucleotides are TGTGCCAGCAGTTTAAGCTTAAAACAGGGACCGAATCAGCCCCAGCATTTT. It codes for CASSLSLKQGPNQPQHF.

The chain is built from TRBV21-1 and TRBJ1-5; the table's D call of TRBD1 was not tested on the DNA. TRBV21-1 is assigned pseudogene status. The CDR3 is made up of 16 amino acids. The CDR3 region is CASSKEDRRGNQPQHF. CDR3 nucleotide sequence: TGTGCCAGCAGCAAAGAGGACAGGCGCGGCAATCAGCCCCAGCATTTT.

This rearrangement joins TRBV7-3 to TRBJ1-6, with 11 bases matching TRBD1. Germline V lookup: CDR1 SGHTA, CDR2 FQGTGA. This CDR3 region has 20 residues. Losses at the gene ends were 1 base for V and 0 bases for J; bases not matched to a gene: 8. CDR3 loop: CASSLRDRGEKSSYNSPLHF. DNA for the CDR3: TGTGCCAGCAGCTTAAGGGACAGGGGGGAAAAGAGCTCCTATAATTCACCCCTCCACTTT.